Presented here are 5 T cell receptor beta chains from one specimen sequenced in a study of OX40 agonist ivuxolimab in advanced cancers. Clones were sequenced by immunoSEQ multiplex PCR, and TCRdb holds only the in-frame ones, with some missing. Of some 60,000 clones listed, 80% to 90% were seen once; the top ten hold about 5.6%. Sequencing used CD4+ or CD8+ T cells sorted from blood, obtained in a trial of the OX40 agonist ivuxolimab. Every receptor here comes from an adult with an advanced solid tumor such as melanoma, head and neck, liver or kidney cancer.

The chain combines TRBV6-4 with TRBJ2-2, with 9 bases aligning to TRBD2. V shed 3 bases, J shed 5 bases, and the junction held 1 base outside the gene matches. This CDR3 comprises 14 residues. The germline CDR1 and CDR2 sequences are MRHNA and SNTAGT. CDR3 in amino acids: CASSDTSGTGELFF. DNA for the CDR3: TGTGCCAGCAGTGATACTAGCGGGACCGGGGAGCTGTTTTTT.

The chain carries TRBV10-3 and TRBJ2-5, with D perhaps matching TRBD2 (6 bases). Germline values: CDR1 ENHRY, CDR2 SYGVKD. The CDR3 consists of 14 residues. The V end was cut by 0 bases, the J end by 7 bases, with 12 bases between. CDR3 coding DNA: TGTGCCATCAGTGAGTCGGGGGGACTCCTGACCCAGTACTTC. Translated: CAISESGGLLTQYF.

This chain links TRBV7-6 with TRBJ2-7, with 8 positions matching TRBD2. V lost 5 bases to trimming and J lost 3 bases; unmatched junction nucleotides: 12. The CDR3 spans 16 residues. Germline CDR1 and CDR2: SGHVS and FNYEAQ. CDR3 nucleotides: TGTGCCAGCAGCAAGAATGGGGCGGGAGGAGTCTACGAGCAGTACTTC. It yields the protein CASSKNGAGGVYEQYF.

This sequence joins TRBV5-1 and TRBJ2-5; D uncertain. Germline CDR1 is SGHRS and CDR2 is YFSETQ. V dropped 3 bases and J dropped 5 bases, with 5 bases sitting between them. The CDR3 loop spans 11 amino acids. CDR3: CASSSRETQYF. In DNA form, the CDR3 reads TGCGCCAGCAGCTCTCGGGAGACCCAGTACTTC.

The J gene is TRBJ2-1, the V gene TRBV6-6; D is unclear. The CDR3 is 14 residues long. The V and J ends lost 8 bases and 7 bases respectively, with 18 bases between them. Germline loops: CDR1 MNHNY, CDR2 SVGAGI (reference sequence). CDR3 residues: CASRPTFMGNEQFF. In DNA form, the CDR3 reads TGTGCCAGCCGCCCGACTTTCATGGGAAATGAGCAGTTCTTC.